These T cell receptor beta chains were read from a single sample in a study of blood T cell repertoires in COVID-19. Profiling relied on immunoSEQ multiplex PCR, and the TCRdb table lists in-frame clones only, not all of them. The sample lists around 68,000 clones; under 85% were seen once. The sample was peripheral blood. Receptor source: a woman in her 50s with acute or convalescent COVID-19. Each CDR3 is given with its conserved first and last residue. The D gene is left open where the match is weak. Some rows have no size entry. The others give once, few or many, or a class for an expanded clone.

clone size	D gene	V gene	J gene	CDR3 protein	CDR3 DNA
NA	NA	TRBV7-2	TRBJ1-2	CASSFNVRGYGYTF	TGTGCCAGCAGCTTTAATGTTAGAGGCTATGGCTACACCTTC
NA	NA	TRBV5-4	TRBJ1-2	CASSLGRGAQHYGYTF	TGTGCCAGCAGTCTGGGGCGCGGGGCGCAGCACTATGGCTACACCTTC
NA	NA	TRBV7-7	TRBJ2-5	CASSLSGGFGETQYF	TGTGCCAGCAGCTTATCGGGGGGCTTCGGGGAGACCCAGTACTTC
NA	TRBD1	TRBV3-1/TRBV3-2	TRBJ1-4	CASSQGRGRGPDEKLFF	TGTGCCAGCAGCCAAGGTCGCGGAAGGGGGCCGGATGAAAAACTGTTTTTT
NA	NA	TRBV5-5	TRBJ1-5	CASSSYDSINQPQHF	TGTGCCAGCAGTTCCTACGACAGCATTAATCAGCCCCAGCATTTT
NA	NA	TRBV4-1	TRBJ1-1	CASSQARGNTEAFF	TGCGCCAGCAGCCAAGCCCGCGGGAACACTGAAGCTTTCTTT
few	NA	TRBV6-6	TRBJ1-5	CASSYAETGQPQHF	TGTGCCAGCAGTTACGCGGAAACCGGGCAGCCCCAGCATTTT
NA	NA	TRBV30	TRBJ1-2	CAWSVVGRAYGYTF	TGTGCCTGGAGTGTAGTGGGCAGGGCCTATGGCTACACCTTC
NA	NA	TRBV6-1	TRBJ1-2	CASTLQGLFYGYTF	TGTGCCAGCACCCTACAGGGTTTATTCTATGGCTACACCTTC
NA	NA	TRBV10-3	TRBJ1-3	CAISESGVSSGGNTIYF	TGTGCCATCAGTGAGTCCGGAGTCTCTTCCGGGGGAAACACCATATATTTT
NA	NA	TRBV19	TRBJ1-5	CASSFGQPFSNQPQHF	TGTGCCAGTAGTTTCGGACAGCCCTTTTCAAATCAGCCCCAGCATTTT
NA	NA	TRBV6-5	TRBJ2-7	CASRVEGWVSYEQYF	TGTGCCAGCAGAGTGGAGGGGTGGGTCTCCTACGAGCAGTACTTC
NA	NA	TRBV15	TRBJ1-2	CATSRDKALSLWGYTF	TGTGCCACCAGCAGAGATAAAGCTCTGTCGCTCTGGGGCTACACCTTC
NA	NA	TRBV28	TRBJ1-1	CASIRTENTEAFF	TGTGCCAGCATTCGGACAGAAAACACTGAAGCTTTCTTT
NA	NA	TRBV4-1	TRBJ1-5	CASSQDRDQPQHF	TGCGCCAGCAGCCAAGATAGAGATCAGCCCCAGCATTTT
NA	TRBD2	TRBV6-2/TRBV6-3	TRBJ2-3	CASSPRLAGSPLKITDTQYF	TGTGCCAGCAGCCCCAGACTAGCGGGATCACCATTAAAAATCACAGATACGCAGTATTTT
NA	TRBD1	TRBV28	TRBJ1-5	CASSRGQGDNQPQHF	TGTGCCAGCAGCAGGGGACAGGGTGACAATCAGCCCCAGCATTTT
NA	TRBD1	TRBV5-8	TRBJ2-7	CASSSYGQGAGEQYF	TGTGCCAGCAGCTCCTACGGACAGGGGGCAGGGGAGCAGTACTTC
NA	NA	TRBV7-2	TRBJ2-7	CASKSGTLYEQYF	TGTGCCAGTAAAAGCGGAACCCTCTACGAGCAGTACTTC
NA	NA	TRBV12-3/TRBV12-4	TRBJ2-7	CASSPRGSREQYF	TGTGCCAGCAGCCCCCGGGGGAGTCGGGAGCAGTACTTC
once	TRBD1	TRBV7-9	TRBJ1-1	CASSPRTGEISTEAFF	TGTGCCAGCAGCCCTCGGACAGGGGAGATATCCACTGAAGCTTTCTTT
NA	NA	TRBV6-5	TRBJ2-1	CASTPDRSSYNEQFF	TGTGCCAGCACTCCAGACAGGAGCTCCTACAATGAGCAGTTCTTC
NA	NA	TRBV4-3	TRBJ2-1	CASSLLASSYNEQFF	TGCGCCAGCAGCCTCCTAGCGAGCTCCTACAATGAGCAGTTCTTC
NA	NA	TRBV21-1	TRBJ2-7	CASSVHPLGRGPYEQYF	TGTGCCAGCAGCGTCCACCCCCTAGGGCGGGGGCCCTACGAGCAGTACTTC
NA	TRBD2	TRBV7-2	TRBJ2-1	CASSLASGTSGSNEQFF	TGTGCCAGCAGCTTAGCGTCAGGGACTAGCGGGAGCAATGAGCAGTTCTTC
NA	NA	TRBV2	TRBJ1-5	CASRPGGSNQPQHF	TGTGCCAGCAGACCCGGAGGAAGCAATCAGCCCCAGCATTTT
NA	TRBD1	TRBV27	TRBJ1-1	CASRLKGGEAFF	TGTGCCAGCAGACTAAAAGGGGGCGAAGCTTTCTTT
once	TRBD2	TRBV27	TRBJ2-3	CASSGLRGEGLDTQYF	TGTGCCAGCAGTGGTCTTCGCGGGGAGGGCCTTGATACGCAGTATTTT
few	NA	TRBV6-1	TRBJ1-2	CASSEEGEVGYTF	TGTGCCAGCAGTGAAGAAGGGGAGGTTGGCTACACCTTC
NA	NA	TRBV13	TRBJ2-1	CASTAPGGVTYNEQFF	TGTGCCAGCACCGCACCGGGCGGGGTAACCTACAATGAGCAGTTCTTC
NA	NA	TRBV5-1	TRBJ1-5	CASSFRGEQPQHF	TGCGCCAGCAGCTTCCGGGGAGAACAGCCCCAGCATTTT
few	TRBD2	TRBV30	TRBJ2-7	CAWSVHSGAFGGHYEQYF	TGTGCCTGGAGTGTACATAGCGGGGCCTTCGGGGGACACTACGAGCAGTACTTC
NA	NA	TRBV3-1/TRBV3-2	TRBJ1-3	CASSRRESGNTIYF	TGTGCCAGCAGCCGGAGGGAATCTGGAAACACCATATATTTT
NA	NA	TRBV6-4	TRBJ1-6	CASSPTGSNSPLHF	TGTGCCAGCAGCCCGACGGGGAGTAATTCACCCCTCCACTTT
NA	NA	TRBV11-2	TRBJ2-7	CASTQQGSYEQYF	TGTGCCAGCACGCAACAGGGCTCCTACGAGCAGTACTTC
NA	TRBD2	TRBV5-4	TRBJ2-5	CASSSPGTRQETQYF	TGTGCCAGCAGCTCCCCCGGGACTAGACAAGAGACCCAGTACTTC
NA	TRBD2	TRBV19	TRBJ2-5	CASSIDRTSGKSETQYF	TGTGCCAGTAGTATAGATCGGACTAGCGGGAAAAGTGAGACCCAGTACTTC
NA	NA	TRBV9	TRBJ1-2	CASSVGNSQSYGYTF	TGTGCCAGCAGCGTAGGTAACAGTCAATCCTATGGCTACACCTTC
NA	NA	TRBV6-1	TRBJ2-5	CASSEDLNQQGLETQYF	TGTGCCAGCAGTGAAGACCTAAATCAACAGGGTCTAGAGACCCAGTACTTC
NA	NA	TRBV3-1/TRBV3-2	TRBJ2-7	CASSHGGGQGGYEQYF	TGTGCCAGCAGCCACGGGGGAGGCCAGGGGGGCTACGAGCAGTACTTC
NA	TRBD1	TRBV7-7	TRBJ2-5	CASSLGTGYQETQYF	TGTGCCAGCAGCTTAGGGACAGGGTACCAAGAGACCCAGTACTTC
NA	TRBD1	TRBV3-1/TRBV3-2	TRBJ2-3	CASSRTGISPSTDTQYF	TGTGCCAGCAGCCGGACAGGGATCTCCCCAAGCACAGATACGCAGTATTTT
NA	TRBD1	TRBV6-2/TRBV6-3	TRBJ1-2	CASTPTGAYGYTF	TGTGCCAGCACCCCGACAGGGGCCTATGGCTACACCTTC
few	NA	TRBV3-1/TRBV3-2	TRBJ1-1	CASSRGTEAFF	TGTGCCAGCAGCCGGGGGACAGAAGCTTTCTTT
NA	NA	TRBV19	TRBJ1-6	CASSIGGTSIVNLHF	TGTGCCAGTAGTATAGGCGGGACCTCCATTGTAAACCTCCACTTT
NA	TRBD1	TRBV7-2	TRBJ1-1	CASSQGASITEAFF	TGTGCCAGCAGCCAGGGGGCTTCGATAACTGAAGCTTTCTTT
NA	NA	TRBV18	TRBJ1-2	CASSPPENYGYTF	TGTGCCAGCTCACCACCGGAGAACTATGGCTACACCTTC
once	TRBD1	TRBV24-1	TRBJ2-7	CATSDKGQGRYEQYF	TGTGCCACCAGTGATAAGGGACAGGGCCGCTACGAGCAGTACTTC
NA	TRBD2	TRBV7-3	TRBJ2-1	CASSLALGTRSPNEQFF	TGTGCCAGCAGCCTTGCTCTCGGGACTAGGTCCCCTAATGAGCAGTTCTTC
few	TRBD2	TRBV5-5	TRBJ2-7	CASSPVAGDYEQYF	TGTGCCAGCAGCCCTGTAGCGGGAGACTACGAGCAGTACTTC
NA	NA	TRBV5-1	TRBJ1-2	CASSPGGIGAANYGYTF	TGCGCCAGCAGCCCAGGAGGTATTGGAGCAGCTAACTATGGCTACACCTTC
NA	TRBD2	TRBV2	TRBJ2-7	CASSYVVSGEEYF	TGTGCCAGCAGCTACGTTGTAAGCGGGGAGGAGTACTTC
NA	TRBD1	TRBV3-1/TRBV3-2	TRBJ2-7	CASSQTGVDEQYF	TGTGCCAGCAGCCAGACAGGGGTTGATGAGCAGTACTTC